Below are 28 T cell receptor beta chains sequenced from a single sample in a study of shared clonotypes between healthy human individuals. Generated by immunoSEQ multiplex PCR, the TCRdb table keeps only in-frame clones and is missing some. The sample carries fewer than 2.5 million clones, approximately 93% recorded once. The sequencing input was naive CD4+ T cells from PBMCs. Subset specified: CD45RA+ positively selected. These TCRs come from a man aged 18 to 29 in good health. Some clones in this sample may be carry-over from other donors' samples.

This rearrangement joins TRBV9 to TRBJ1-2; D not certain. There are 16 residues in the CDR3. In germline, CDR1 is SGDLS, CDR2 YYNGEE. V lost 0 bases to trimming and J lost 0 bases, with 12 bases between them. CDR3 bases: TGTGCCAGCAGCGTAGCTGTCAGCATTACTAACTATGGCTACACCTTC. Translated, it gives CASSVAVSITNYGYTF.

The chain is built from TRBV9 and TRBJ2-5, with 12 bases identical to TRBD2. Germline loops: CDR1 SGDLS, CDR2 YYNGEE. V dropped 3 bases and J dropped 3; count of bases not matched to a gene: 3. This CDR3 contains 15 residues. The chain's CDR3 is CASSALAGGEETQYF. The CDR3 DNA follows: TGTGCCAGCAGCGCTCTAGCGGGAGGGGAAGAGACCCAGTACTTC. The whole variable domain, remainder taken from reference TRBV9 and TRBJ2-5, is DSGVTQTPKHLITATGQRVTLRCSPRSGDLSVYWYQQSLDQGLQFLIQYYNGEERAKGNILERFSAQQFPDLHSELNLSSLELGDSALYFCASSALAGGEETQYFGPGTRLLVL.

This CDR3 reads CASSPGLAGGPSLEQFF. CDR3 DNA: TGCGCCAGCAGCCCGGGACTAGCGGGAGGGCCTAGTCTTGAGCAGTTCTTC. This chain joins TRBV5-1 and TRBJ2-1, with 16 positions matching TRBD2. CDR3 size: 17 residues. The germline V gene encodes CDR1 SGHRS and CDR2 YFSETQ. With V trimmed by 4 bases and J by 9 bases, 10 bases remained unmatched.

The chain recombines TRBV6-5 with TRBJ1-5, with 12 bases identical to TRBD1. Germline loops: CDR1 MNHEY, CDR2 SVGAGI. The trim removed 3 bases at V and 8 bases at J, leaving 8 bases unmatched. The CDR3 is 16 residues long. The CDR3 DNA reads as TGTGCCAGCAGTTATAGGGGACAGGGGGCCGTCGAGCCCCAGCATTTT. Encoded protein: CASSYRGQGAVEPQHF.

The chain employs TRBV5-4 and TRBJ1-4; weak D call: TRBD1 (5 bases). The CDR3 contains 16 residues. V lost 4 bases and J 3 bases, leaving 16 bases between the germline ends. CDR1 and CDR2 from the germline V gene are SGHNT and YYREEE (reference sequence). The CDR3 loop is CASSTGARGSNEKLFF. The CDR3, as DNA: TGTGCCAGCAGCACCGGAGCAAGGGGTTCTAATGAAAAACTGTTTTTT.

V usage is TRBV6-1 and J usage is TRBJ2-2; 11 nucleotides match TRBD2. The length of the CDR3 is 13 residues. With 8 bases clipped from V and 7 bases from J, the junction kept 3 bases outside the gene matches. Germline V gives CDR1 MNHNS, CDR2 SASEGT. The CDR3 DNA reads as TGTGCCAGCGGCGGACTAGCGGGCGGGGAGCTGTTTTTT. Encoded protein: CASGGLAGGELFF.

The chain combines TRBV7-6 with TRBJ1-1; 7 positions agree with TRBD1. CDR3 length: 13 amino acids. J lost 8 bases, V lost 6 bases, and 9 bases had no gene match. Germline V CDR1 and CDR2: SGHVS, FNYEAQ. Here the CDR3 DNA reads TGTGCCAGCAGTTCCCCGGGACAGCTGGAAGCTTTCTTT. It specifies CASSSPGQLEAFF.

The chain uses TRBV4-1 and TRBJ2-2; 9 positions agree with TRBD2. The CDR3 extends over 15 amino acids. The ends lost 1 base at V and 4 bases at J; junction bases unmatched: 1. From germline, CDR1 is MGHRA and CDR2 YSYEKL. CDR3 sequence: CASSQGLAATGELFF. CDR3 nucleotide sequence: TGCGCCAGCAGCCAAGGACTAGCGGCCACCGGGGAGCTGTTTTTT.

Here the CDR3 DNA reads TGTGCCAGCAGCTTAGCCGGGGACACCAGGGAGACCCAGTACTTC. Amino acids: CASSLAGDTRETQYF. The V and J genes are TRBV7-7 and TRBJ2-5; possibly TRBD1 for D (6 bases). Germline V lookup: CDR1 SSHAT, CDR2 FNYEAQ (reference sequence). This CDR3 contains 15 residues. V was shortened by 0 bases and J by 5 bases, with 13 bases between the two germline ends.

The chain combines TRBV10-1 with TRBJ2-7; 10 nucleotides align to TRBD1. Germline V gene lookup returns CDR1 WNHNN and CDR2 SYGVQD (reference sequence). Unmatched junction bases numbered 5, after V lost 4 bases and J lost 2 bases. The CDR3 consists of 15 residues. CDR3 nucleotide sequence: TGCGCCAGCAGTGGCCGGACAGGGGGTGCCTACGAGCAGTACTTC. It is translated as CASSGRTGGAYEQYF.

CDR3 coding DNA: TGTGCCAGCAGCCGAATAAATCCTCCGCCCCAGCATTTT. It yields the protein CASSRINPPPQHF. This rearrangement joins TRBV28 to TRBJ1-5; D is uncertain. Germline V gene sequence: CDR1 MDHEN, CDR2 SYDVKM. Trimming stripped 6 bases from V and 9 bases from J, with 15 bases between. This CDR3 spans 13 amino acids.

This clone is a singleton in its sample. The rearrangement links TRBV10-3 to TRBJ1-1; D is uncertain. This CDR3 has 14 amino acids. Germline values: CDR1 ENHRY, CDR2 SYGVKD. Trimming shortened V by 3 bases and J by 1 base, and 9 bases separated the two germline ends. The CDR3 sequence: CAISDRSANTEAFF. The CDR3 region has the DNA TGTGCCATCAGTGATCGGTCGGCGAACACTGAAGCTTTCTTT.

This clone has just one count. V usage is TRBV29-1 and J usage is TRBJ1-1; TRBD1 aligns across 8 bases. Germline loops: CDR1 SQVTM, CDR2 ANQGSEA. The CDR3 totals 16 residues. V shed 6 bases, J shed 4 bases, and the junction held 16 bases outside the gene matches. In DNA, the CDR3 is TGCAGCGTATCCTATGGAGGTAGGACAGGGACCACTGAAGCTTTCTTT. Translated: CSVSYGGRTGTTEAFF. Supplemented by reference TRBV29-1 and TRBJ1-1, the full variable domain reads SAVISQKPSRDICQRGTSLTIQCQVDSQVTMMFWYRQQPGQSLTLIATANQGSEATYESGFVIDKFPISRPNLTFSTLTVSNMSPEDSSIYLCSVSYGGRTGTTEAFFGQGTRLTVV.

This clone is a singleton in its sample. The chain employs TRBV30 and TRBJ1-4; 8 bases are shared with TRBD1. V shed 5 bases, J shed 6 bases, and the junction held 5 bases outside the gene matches. Germline CDR1 is GTSNPN and CDR2 is SVGIG (reference sequence). This CDR3 contains 13 residues. CDR3 amino acids: CAWETGVDEKLFF. The CDR3 DNA reads as TGTGCCTGGGAGACAGGGGTCGATGAAAAACTGTTTTTT.

The V and J genes are TRBV5-8 and TRBJ2-7; 13 nucleotides agree with TRBD2. V gave up 7 bases and J gave up 3 bases; unmatched junction bases: 10. Germline V gene data show CDR1 as SGHTS and CDR2 as YDEGEE. The CDR3 is 16 amino acids. CDR3 coding DNA: TGTGCCAGCCTCCCTGGTGGGACTAGCGGGAACTACGAGCAGTACTTC. Amino acid sequence: CASLPGGTSGNYEQYF.

This sequence joins TRBV2 and TRBJ1-5; D ambiguous. This CDR3 contains 13 residues. Germline CDR1 is SNHLY and CDR2 is FYNNEI. Trimming pared 2 bases from V and 6 bases from J, leaving 8 bases between. This CDR3 reads CASSESGFQPQHF. CDR3 nucleotides: TGTGCCAGCAGTGAATCGGGATTTCAGCCCCAGCATTTT.

This chain connects TRBV28 to TRBJ1-4, with D possibly matching TRBD1 (5 bases). The V end was cut by 6 bases, the J end by 7 bases, with 15 bases between. The CDR3 covers 14 residues. Germline V gene data show CDR1 as MDHEN and CDR2 as SYDVKM. The CDR3 DNA reads TGTGCCAGCAGGGGGGTGCCCCCGATTGAAAAACTGTTTTTT. Its protein product is CASRGVPPIEKLFF.

The rearrangement uses TRBV9 and TRBJ1-1, with D uncertain. The CDR3 loop spans 14 amino acids. Trimming shortened V by 3 bases and J by 1 base, and 10 bases separated the two germline ends. Germline values: CDR1 SGDLS, CDR2 YYNGEE. The CDR3 DNA reads TGTGCCAGCAGCGCACTCTCCAGGAACACTGAAGCTTTCTTT. The encoded protein is CASSALSRNTEAFF.

With respect to this clone: Other DNA sequences of this sample code for an identical CDR3. V and J are TRBV27 and TRBJ2-7, with D uncertain. V lost 3 bases to trimming and J lost 0 bases, with 6 bases between them. Per germline, CDR1 MNHEY and CDR2 SMNVEV (reference sequence). The CDR3 is made up of 13 amino acids. The CDR3, as DNA: TGTGCCAGCAGTTTCCAGTTCTCCTACGAGCAGTACTTC. Translating it yields CASSFQFSYEQYF.

The chain is built from TRBV6-5 and TRBJ1-2, with D perhaps matching TRBD1 (5 bases). Germline CDR1 is MNHEY and CDR2 is SVGAGI. This CDR3 is 9 amino acids long. Trimming took off 8 bases at V and 10 bases at J, with 8 bases between the two ends. CDR3: CASGGNYTF. The CDR3 DNA reads TGTGCCAGCGGGGGTAACTACACCTTC.

The rearrangement joins TRBV28 to TRBJ1-2; D not resolved. The CDR3 loop spans 17 amino acids. The germline V gene encodes CDR1 MDHEN and CDR2 SYDVKM. Between the trimmed V and J ends, which lost 2 bases and 0 bases, there was a span of 16 bases. The chain's CDR3 is CASSLGGRRASNYGYTF. In DNA, the CDR3 is TGTGCCAGCAGTTTAGGTGGCAGGAGAGCTTCTAACTATGGCTACACCTTC.

This clone has more than one count but fewer than ten. This sequence joins TRBV9 and TRBJ1-2; 8 bases match TRBD1. J gave up 7 bases and V 4 bases, and 9 bases lay outside the gene matches. The CDR3 sequence is 14 residues long. Germline lookup yields CDR1 SGDLS and CDR2 YYNGEE. The CDR3 region has the DNA TGTGCCAGCAGCACTGCAGGGGGCGCTTCTGGCTACACCTTC. Amino acid sequence: CASSTAGGASGYTF.

V usage is TRBV30 and J usage is TRBJ2-3; 7 bases fit TRBD2. The CDR3 loop spans 15 amino acids. Germline CDR1 reads GTSNPN; CDR2 reads SVGIG (reference sequence). After removal of 3 bases from V and 0 bases from J, the junction contained 6 bases not matched to a gene. The CDR3 coding sequence is TGTGCCTGGAGCGCGGGACTAACTAGCACAGATACGCAGTATTTT. This gives the protein CAWSAGLTSTDTQYF.

The chain uses TRBV27 and TRBJ2-1, with D possibly TRBD2 on 6 matching bases. Germline CDR1 reads MNHEY; CDR2 reads SMNVEV (reference sequence). Trimming took off 7 bases at V and 8 bases at J, with 21 bases between the two ends. The CDR3 extends over 15 amino acids. CDR3 DNA: TGTGCCAGCATCCAAGGCTCTGGGGGGACCCATGAGCAGTTCTTC. Its protein product is CASIQGSGGTHEQFF.

V gene TRBV5-4 combines with J gene TRBJ2-3; D is possibly TRBD1 or TRBD2 (5 bases each). V lost 0 bases and J 5 bases, leaving 16 bases between the germline ends. CDR3 size: 16 residues. Germline V lookup: CDR1 SGHNT, CDR2 YYREEE (reference sequence). DNA of the CDR3: TGTGCCAGCAGCTTGGGACCCGGGACGGTCGTAGATACGCAGTATTTT. This encodes CASSLGPGTVVDTQYF.

J is TRBJ2-3 and V is TRBV7-2, with D unresolved. The germline V and J ends were trimmed by 1 base and 2 bases, with 10 bases remaining between them. The CDR3 has 15 amino acids. The V gene's germline CDR1 is SGHTA and CDR2 FQGNSA. The CDR3 DNA is TGTGCCAGCAGCTTAGTCGGCAGGAACACAGATACGCAGTATTTT. As protein: CASSLVGRNTDTQYF. The full variable domain, with the rest looked up from reference TRBV7-2 and TRBJ2-3, is GAGVSQSPSNKVTEKGKDVELRCDPISGHTALYWYRQSLGQGLEFLIYFQGNSAPDKSGLPSDRFSAERTGGSVSTLTIQRTQQEDSAVYLCASSLVGRNTDTQYFGPGTRLTVL.

This chain's CDR3 is CASRAGQHTGELFF. CDR3 DNA: TGTGCCAGCAGAGCAGGGCAGCACACCGGGGAGCTGTTTTTT. The chain couples TRBV2 to TRBJ2-2; possible D gene TRBD1, 5 bases. Between the trimmed V and J ends, which lost 6 bases and 3 bases, there was a span of 11 bases. Germline values: CDR1 SNHLY, CDR2 FYNNEI. The CDR3 is made up of 14 amino acids.

The V call is TRBV4-2, the J call TRBJ2-5; 8 nucleotides match TRBD1. The CDR3 has 19 residues. In germline, CDR1 is LGHNA, CDR2 YNFKEQ. The ends lost 3 bases at V and 0 bases at J; junction bases unmatched: 15. The CDR3: CASSQDQYHPGQDQETQYF. As DNA, the CDR3 is TGTGCCAGCAGCCAGGACCAATATCATCCGGGACAGGACCAAGAGACCCAGTACTTC.